This T cell receptor (beta chain) stems from a study of early T cells in non-severe SARS-CoV-2 infection. The wider study: With bulk RNA from unsorted whole blood as input, sequencing yielded unpaired chains.

This clonotype was seen a handful of times. The antigen is undetermined. Notes on the study in general: There was a bias toward anti-spike CD8 responses in VDJdb matching, which missed private and CD4 specificities.

Unique molecular identifier tags were affixed to discrete cDNA molecules. TCRdb reanalysed the 5' RACE reads using MiXCR and keeps one entry per CDR3 protein. Seen here are some 57,000 distinct CDR3 sequences, 9.5% to 15% observed once, and the top ten hold 10%. The receptor was isolated from an adult who was a healthcare worker with PCR-confirmed SARS-CoV-2 infection or an uninfected control (not recorded which). The material sequenced was whole blood.

The CDR3 here is CASSYSTGLNEKLFF. DNA of the CDR3: TGTGCCAGCAGCTATTCCACAGGGCTTAATGAAAAACTGTTTTTT. This chain joins TRBV7-2 and TRBJ1-4, with D possibly matching TRBD1 (6 bases). The V end was cut by 4 bases, the J end by 4 bases, with 13 bases between. Per germline, CDR1 SGHTA and CDR2 FQGNSA. The CDR3 is made up of 15 amino acids.